The 21 T cell receptor beta chains below come from one sample, sequenced in a study of vaccination effects on CD4 cells after COVID-19. Data came from immunoSEQ multiplex PCR; TCRdb stores just in-frame clones and leaves some out. This repertoire shows nearly 45,000 clones, 72% found once; its top ten account for roughly 9.7%. The antigens for these receptors are not known. Cells that had been cultured for roughly eleven days were the source of isolated CD4+ T cells. Every participant took two doses of the BNT162b2 or mRNA-1273 vaccine. The material was CD4+ T cells from PBMCs cultured without peptide, obtained after COVID-19 vaccination. The receptors derive from a human donor who received a COVID-19 vaccine.

J is TRBJ1-6 and V is TRBV27, with a possible D match to TRBD1 (5 bases). Germline assignment: CDR1 MNHEY and CDR2 SMNVEV (reference sequence). This CDR3 spans 13 amino acids. V lost 5 bases and J lost 9, with 11 bases in between. In DNA, the CDR3 is TGTGCCAGCAGTGGGCAGGGTCGTTCACCCCTCCACTTT. Protein product: CASSGQGRSPLHF.

J is TRBJ2-5 and V is TRBV7-2, with D uncertain. The CDR3 has 13 residues. Trimming took 4 bases from V and 6 from J, leaving 12 bases between them. In germline, CDR1 is SGHTA, CDR2 FQGNSA. CDR3 amino acids: CASSYKLDQTQYF. In DNA form, the CDR3 reads TGTGCCAGCAGCTATAAACTGGATCAGACCCAGTACTTC. The complete variable domain, with remaining parts taken from reference TRBV7-2 and TRBJ2-5, reads GAGVSQSPSNKVTEKGKDVELRCDPISGHTALYWYRQSLGQGLEFLIYFQGNSAPDKSGLPSDRFSAERTGGSVSTLTIQRTQQEDSAVYLCASSYKLDQTQYFGPGTRLLVL.

The J gene is TRBJ2-3, the V gene TRBV9; D may be TRBD2 (5 bases). The CDR3 is 17 amino acids. The germline V gene has CDR1 SGDLS and CDR2 YYNGEE. The V end was cut by 0 bases, the J end by 1 base, with 15 bases between. The CDR3: CASSVASASPRTDTQYF. CDR3 nucleotides: TGTGCCAGCAGCGTAGCCTCGGCTAGCCCACGCACAGATACGCAGTATTTT.

The chain is built from TRBV11-2 and TRBJ2-5; TRBD2 matches 9 bases. Germline V CDR1 and CDR2: SGHAT, FQNNGV. The CDR3 runs 15 residues. The trim removed 3 bases at V and 5 bases at J, leaving 7 bases unmatched. The CDR3 DNA reads TGTGCCAGCAGCTTCTCAGCGGGGGGCGGCGAGACCCAGTACTTC. Amino acids: CASSFSAGGGETQYF.

The gene calls are TRBV10-3 and TRBJ2-5; 7 bases line up with TRBD2. Germline trimming cut 8 bases from V and 2 bases from J; bases unmatched to any gene: 5. In germline, CDR1 is ENHRY, CDR2 SYGVKD. The CDR3 consists of 13 residues. CDR3 nucleotides: TGTGCCATCTCCCCGGGGGGACAAGAGACCCAGTACTTC. Translated, it gives CAISPGGQETQYF.

This chain uses TRBV3-1 (or the pseudogene TRBV3-2) with TRBJ2-7; 7 bases are shared with TRBD1. Germline lookup yields CDR1 LGHDT and CDR2 YNNKEL (reference sequence). V dropped 2 bases and J dropped 6; count of bases not matched to a gene: 4. The CDR3 sequence is 13 residues long. CDR3 DNA: TGTGCCAGCAGCCAACAAACAGGGGTCGAGCAGTACTTC. Its protein is CASSQQTGVEQYF.

The chain's CDR3 is CASSYPNTEAFF. CDR3 bases: TGTGCCAGCAGTTACCCCAACACTGAAGCTTTCTTT. The V gene is TRBV6-6, the J gene TRBJ1-1; D remains ambiguous. The CDR3 runs to 12 residues. Looked up from germline, CDR1 is MNHNY and CDR2 is SVGAGI (reference sequence). The germline V and J ends were trimmed by 2 bases and 2 bases, with 3 bases remaining between them.

This clone was counted a single time. The rearrangement links TRBV5-1 to TRBJ2-2, with D unresolved. Germline V gives CDR1 SGHRS, CDR2 YFSETQ. Deletions cut 2 bases from V and 3 bases from J, with 11 bases between. There are 15 residues in the CDR3. The DNA for the CDR3 is TGCGCCAGCAGCTTTTCCGGAATGGACACCGGGGAGCTGTTTTTT. Amino acids: CASSFSGMDTGELFF. The whole variable domain, filled in from reference TRBV5-1 and TRBJ2-2, reads KAGVTQTPRYLIKTRGQQVTLSCSPISGHRSVSWYQQTPGQGLQFLFEYFSETQRNKGNFPGRFSGRQFSNSRSEMNVSTLELGDSALYLCASSFSGMDTGELFFGEGSRLTVL.

The V call is TRBV10-2, the J call TRBJ1-1, with D tentatively TRBD1 (6 bases). From germline, CDR1 is WSHSY and CDR2 SAAADI. The CDR3 has 15 amino acids. Trimming stripped 10 bases from V and 0 bases from J, with 18 bases between. CDR3 sequence: CATSLDRLMNTEAFF. In DNA form, the CDR3 reads TGCGCCACCTCTCTCGACAGGCTGATGAACACTGAAGCTTTCTTT.

This clone was detected once. The chain joins TRBV9 to TRBJ2-5; 10 nucleotides align to TRBD2. The CDR3 has 17 amino acids. J gave up 0 bases and V 0 bases, and 5 bases lay outside the gene matches. CDR1 and CDR2 from the germline V gene are SGDLS and YYNGEE. The CDR3 region has the DNA TGTGCCAGCAGCGTAGCTAGCGGGGGCCAGTACCAAGAGACCCAGTACTTC. This gives the protein CASSVASGGQYQETQYF.

The chain has TRBV7-9 and TRBJ2-1; D assignment may be TRBD1 or TRBD2 (5 bases each). CDR1 and CDR2 from the germline V gene are SEHNR and FQNEAQ (reference sequence). Trimming cost V 5 bases and J 5 bases, with 7 bases left between them. This CDR3 comprises 12 residues. CDR3 amino acids: CASSGGNNEQFF. CDR3 coding DNA: TGTGCCAGCAGCGGGGGAAACAATGAGCAGTTCTTC. Complete variable domain (other parts from reference TRBV7-9 and TRBJ2-1): DTGVSQNPRHKITKRGQNVTFRCDPISEHNRLYWYRQTLGQGPEFLTYFQNEAQLEKSRLLSDRFSAERPKGSFSTLEIQRTEQGDSAMYLCASSGGNNEQFFGPGTRLTVL.

The V and J genes are TRBV11-1 and TRBJ2-4; 8 bases match TRBD2. V was pared by 5 bases and J by 5 bases, with 8 bases of the junction left unmatched. This CDR3 has 15 amino acids. Germline V gene data show CDR1 as SGHAT and CDR2 as FQDESV (reference sequence). For the CDR3, the DNA is TGTGCCAGCAGCCCCGGGAGGGCCGCGCAAAACATTCAGTACTTC. It encodes CASSPGRAAQNIQYF.

This chain joins TRBV29-1 and TRBJ1-3; 7 nucleotides match TRBD1. Germline CDR1 reads SQVTM; CDR2 reads ANQGSEA. This CDR3 has 14 residues. Trimming at V came to 7 bases and at J to 0 bases, leaving 6 bases not matched to a gene. DNA for the CDR3: TGCAGCGCCCGACAGGGTGGCTCTGGAAACACCATATATTTT. Protein: CSARQGGSGNTIYF.

The rearrangement links TRBV10-3 to TRBJ2-2, with 10 bases that match TRBD2. Looked up from germline, CDR1 is ENHRY and CDR2 is SYGVKD. This CDR3 has 15 amino acids. The J segment lost 5 bases and the V segment lost 2 bases, leaving 2 bases of the junction unmatched. CDR3 amino acids: CAISELLAGTGELFF. CDR3 nucleotide sequence: TGTGCCATCAGTGAGCTACTAGCGGGAACCGGGGAGCTGTTTTTT.

The chain uses TRBV10-2 and TRBJ2-5; D is uncertain. The V end was cut by 4 bases, the J end by 5 bases, with 11 bases between. CDR1 is WSHSY, CDR2 SAAADI, per germline. This CDR3 contains 13 residues. As DNA, the CDR3 is TGCGCCAGCAGTGTGGGCTCCGCCGAGACCCAGTACTTC. Protein: CASSVGSAETQYF.

The chain links TRBV11-2 to TRBJ1-6; D is possibly TRBD1 (5 bases). Germline values: CDR1 SGHAT, CDR2 FQNNGV. V dropped 0 bases and J dropped 10 bases, with 13 bases sitting between them. The CDR3 contains 15 residues. The CDR3 is CASSLDAGGNSPLHF. The CDR3 bases are TGTGCCAGCAGCTTAGACGCGGGGGGAAACTCACCCCTCCACTTT.

This clone was recorded only once. The V and J genes are TRBV27 and TRBJ1-5, with unresolved D. This CDR3 comprises 13 residues. With 3 bases removed from V and 9 bases from J, the gap between germline ends came to 12 bases. The V gene's germline CDR1 is MNHEY and CDR2 SMNVEV (reference sequence). CDR3 protein: CASSFTERGPQHF. In DNA, the CDR3 is TGTGCCAGCAGTTTCACGGAACGGGGGCCCCAGCATTTT.

This clone was seen just once. The chain couples TRBV5-1 to TRBJ1-2; D possibly corresponds to TRBD1 (5 bases). The V and J ends lost 5 bases and 6 bases respectively, with 14 bases between them. Germline V lookup: CDR1 SGHRS, CDR2 YFSETQ. This CDR3 comprises 13 residues. The CDR3 loop reads CASRPGGGNGYTF. CDR3 DNA sequence: TGCGCCAGCAGACCCGGGGGGGGAAATGGCTACACCTTC. The entire variable domain, with the rest obtained from reference TRBV5-1 and TRBJ1-2, is as follows: KAGVTQTPRYLIKTRGQQVTLSCSPISGHRSVSWYQQTPGQGLQFLFEYFSETQRNKGNFPGRFSGRQFSNSRSEMNVSTLELGDSALYLCASRPGGGNGYTFGSGTRLTVV.

Here the CDR3 reads CASSDSGGPNTGELFF. The CDR3 DNA is TGTGCCAGCAGTGACTCGGGGGGTCCGAACACCGGGGAGCTGTTTTTT. This chain uses TRBV6-4 with TRBJ2-2; a possible D gene is TRBD2 (6 bases). Germline V lookup: CDR1 MRHNA, CDR2 SNTAGT. The CDR3 is made up of 16 amino acids. Trimming removed 0 bases at V and 0 bases at J, with 8 bases between.

This chain joins TRBV11-3 and TRBJ2-7; TRBD1 matches at 12 bases. With V trimmed by 4 bases and J by 3 bases, 7 bases remained unmatched. This CDR3 region has 16 residues. The germline gives CDR1 SGHNT, CDR2 YENEEA. As DNA, the CDR3 is TGTGCCAGCAGCTACGGGACAGGGGGCTATGGCTACGAGCAGTACTTC. Its translation is CASSYGTGGYGYEQYF.

J is TRBJ1-2 and V is TRBV3-1 (or the pseudogene TRBV3-2); D might be TRBD1 (5 bases). The CDR3 spans 14 residues. The germline V gene encodes CDR1 LGHDT and CDR2 YNNKEL (reference sequence). Trimming left V 0 bases short and J 7 bases short, with 12 bases between. The CDR3 DNA sequence: TGTGCCAGCAGCCAAGATTCCAGGGTCTCTGGCTACACCTTC. It encodes CASSQDSRVSGYTF.